This passage covers 17 T cell receptor beta chains from one sample sequenced in a study of T cell responses to AZD1222 COVID-19 vaccine. Clones were read by immunoSEQ multiplex PCR, and TCRdb kept only the in-frame ones, dropping some. Seen here are 95,000 to 150,000 clones, 80% to 90% observed once, and the top ten hold 2.5% to 4%. Sequencing used peripheral blood, obtained on day 0 of AZD1222 vaccination. These receptors were taken from an adult in good health.

This rearrangement joins TRBV5-4 to TRBJ1-3; a weak D match, TRBD1 (6 bases). CDR1 and CDR2 from the germline V gene are SGHNT and YYREEE (reference sequence). The CDR3 consists of 17 residues. The V end lost 1 base, the J end lost 1 base, and 15 bases lay between the germline ends. The CDR3 DNA is TGTGCCAGCAGCTTGCTGCCGGGGGCGAAATCTGGAAACACCATATATTTT. Amino acid sequence: CASSLLPGAKSGNTIYF.

The chain has TRBV15 and TRBJ1-2; maybe TRBD1 (5 bases). Trimming removed 0 bases at V and 8 bases at J, with 10 bases between. This CDR3 contains 13 residues. CDR1 LNHNV and CDR2 YYDKDF come from the germline V gene (reference sequence). Here the CDR3 reads CATSRERGAGYTF. The CDR3 coding sequence is TGTGCCACCAGCAGAGAGAGGGGAGCGGGCTACACCTTC.

The CDR3 bases are TGTGCCAGTATGACGTTCACTGAAGCTTTCTTT. Amino acids: CASMTFTEAFF. This rearrangement joins TRBV19 to TRBJ1-1; unclear D gene. Trimming took off 7 bases at V and 4 bases at J, with 7 bases between the two ends. Germline CDR1 reads LNHDA; CDR2 reads SQIVND (reference sequence). CDR3 size: 11 residues.

This chain links TRBV5-4 with TRBJ2-7; D uncertain. The V and J ends lost 0 bases and 0 bases respectively, with 10 bases between them. Germline V CDR1 and CDR2: SGHNT, YYREEE (reference sequence). The CDR3 contains 15 residues. The DNA of the CDR3 is TGTGCCAGCAGCTTGGGTGGATCCATCTCCTACGAGCAGTACTTC. It is translated as CASSLGGSISYEQYF. The complete variable domain, with remaining parts taken from reference TRBV5-4 and TRBJ2-7, reads ETGVTQSPTHLIKTRGQQVTLRCSSQSGHNTVSWYQQALGQGPQFIFQYYREEENGRGNFPPRFSGLQFPNYSSELNVNALELDDSALYLCASSLGGSISYEQYFGPGTRLTVT.

V is TRBV7-9 and J is TRBJ1-6; tentative D call: TRBD1 (5 bases). The ends were cut back, 5 bases at V and 8 bases at J, with 16 bases in the middle. The CDR3 spans 15 residues. Germline V gene lookup returns CDR1 SEHNR and CDR2 FQNEAQ (reference sequence). In DNA, the CDR3 is TGTGCCAGCAGCCACCCCGGAGGGGTGTATTCACCCCTCCACTTT. Protein sequence: CASSHPGGVYSPLHF.

This chain connects TRBV3-1 (or the pseudogene TRBV3-2) to TRBJ2-7; 7 positions agree with TRBD2. In germline, CDR1 is LGHDT, CDR2 YNNKEL (reference sequence). Trimming removed 1 base from V and 0 bases from J; junction bases left unmatched: 9. The CDR3 sequence is 17 residues long. CDR3 bases: TGTGCCAGCAGCCAAGTTAGGAGCGGGATAAACTCCTACGAGCAGTACTTC. Residues: CASSQVRSGINSYEQYF.

The chain is built from TRBV9 and TRBJ2-2; D remains unclear. Germline CDR1 reads SGDLS; CDR2 reads YYNGEE. V gave up 3 bases and J gave up 2 bases, with 17 bases separating them. This CDR3 spans 17 amino acids. CDR3 amino acids: CASSEPRTLTNTGELFF. As DNA, the CDR3 is TGTGCCAGCAGCGAGCCCAGGACGCTTACTAACACCGGGGAGCTGTTTTTT.

This chain joins TRBV30 and TRBJ1-1; maybe TRBD1 (5 bases). The V gene's germline CDR1 is GTSNPN and CDR2 SVGIG (reference sequence). CDR3 size: 14 residues. Trimming cost V 0 bases and J 3 bases, with 11 bases left between them. The CDR3 protein is CAWSVWGDDTEAFF. The CDR3 nucleotides are TGTGCCTGGAGTGTATGGGGGGACGACACTGAAGCTTTCTTT.

V is TRBV7-2 and J is TRBJ2-5, with a possible D match to TRBD1 (6 bases). V lost 1 base, J lost 5 bases, and 14 bases lay in between. CDR1 is SGHTA, CDR2 FQGNSA, per germline. The CDR3 extends over 15 amino acids. The CDR3 region has the DNA TGTGCCAGCAGCTTAGTGGGGGCGAAGGGGGAGACCCAGTACTTC. Translation: CASSLVGAKGETQYF.

This chain links TRBV6-5 with TRBJ1-3; D is undetermined. V lost 4 bases and J 5 bases, leaving 3 bases between the germline ends. There are 11 residues in the CDR3. Germline CDR1 is MNHEY and CDR2 is SVGAGI. The CDR3 is CASSSRNTIYF. The CDR3 DNA follows: TGTGCCAGCAGTTCCAGAAACACCATATATTTT.

V and J are TRBV7-9 and TRBJ2-2; 9 bases line up with TRBD1. Germline V CDR1 and CDR2: SEHNR, FQNEAQ (reference sequence). After removal of 5 bases from V and 0 bases from J, the junction contained 7 bases not matched to a gene. The CDR3 runs 17 residues. The CDR3: CASSQTTGGSNTGELFF. CDR3 in DNA: TGTGCCAGCAGCCAGACTACAGGGGGCTCGAACACCGGGGAGCTGTTTTTT.

V usage is TRBV7-8 and J usage is TRBJ1-2, with a tentative D call TRBD1 (6 bases). This CDR3 contains 17 residues. CDR1 SGHVS and CDR2 FQNEAQ come from the germline V gene. Trimming stripped 5 bases from V and 3 bases from J, with 22 bases between. The chain's CDR3 is CASSRRVPVRGDYGYTF. The CDR3 region has the DNA TGTGCCAGCAGCCGGCGGGTCCCGGTGAGGGGGGACTATGGCTACACCTTC. The full variable domain, its missing parts supplied by reference TRBV7-8 and TRBJ1-2, is GAGVSQSPRYKVAKRGQDVALRCDPISGHVSLFWYQQALGQGPEFLTYFQNEAQLDKSGLPSDRFFAERPEGSVSTLKIQRTQQEDSAVYLCASSRRVPVRGDYGYTFGSGTRLTVV.

The J gene is TRBJ1-1, the V gene TRBV27; D gene unclear. Germline V lookup: CDR1 MNHEY, CDR2 SMNVEV (reference sequence). The CDR3 runs to 15 residues. Trimming left V 8 bases short and J 1 base short, with 17 bases between. The CDR3 bases are TGTGCCAGCCGAGAAATGGGAAGACAGAACACTGAAGCTTTCTTT. It codes for CASREMGRQNTEAFF.

The chain links TRBV5-1 to TRBJ2-7; D is unclear. V was pared by 4 bases and J by 2 bases, with 7 bases between. The CDR3 runs to 12 residues. Germline V gene lookup returns CDR1 SGHRS and CDR2 YFSETQ. The CDR3 loop is CASSGETYEQYF. CDR3 coding DNA: TGCGCCAGCAGCGGAGAGACCTACGAGCAGTACTTC.

This chain links TRBV11-2 with TRBJ2-1, with D unresolved. CDR1 is SGHAT and CDR2 is FQNNGV in the germline V gene. V was trimmed by 1 base and J by 7 bases, leaving 14 bases between them. The length of the CDR3 is 15 residues. The CDR3 DNA reads as TGTGCCAGCAGCTTAGCGAAACTATGGGGAAATGAGCAGTTCTTC. This sequence encodes CASSLAKLWGNEQFF.

The V call is TRBV7-3, the J call TRBJ2-1, with TRBD2 matching 8 bases. With V trimmed by 6 bases and J by 0 bases, 4 bases remained unmatched. Germline V gene sequence: CDR1 SGHTA, CDR2 FQGTGA. This CDR3 comprises 15 residues. Written as DNA, the CDR3 is TGTGCCAGCAGGGCAGCGGGGGTCTCCTACAATGAGCAGTTCTTC. Residues: CASRAAGVSYNEQFF.

As DNA, the CDR3 is TGTGCCAGCAGCCCCGGGACTAGCTACTACGAGCAGTACTTC. Translated: CASSPGTSYYEQYF. J is TRBJ2-7 and V is TRBV28, with 9 bases identical to TRBD2. CDR1 and CDR2 from the germline V gene are MDHEN and SYDVKM. The length of the CDR3 is 14 residues. Trimming took 6 bases from V and 3 from J; bases not matched to a gene: 6.